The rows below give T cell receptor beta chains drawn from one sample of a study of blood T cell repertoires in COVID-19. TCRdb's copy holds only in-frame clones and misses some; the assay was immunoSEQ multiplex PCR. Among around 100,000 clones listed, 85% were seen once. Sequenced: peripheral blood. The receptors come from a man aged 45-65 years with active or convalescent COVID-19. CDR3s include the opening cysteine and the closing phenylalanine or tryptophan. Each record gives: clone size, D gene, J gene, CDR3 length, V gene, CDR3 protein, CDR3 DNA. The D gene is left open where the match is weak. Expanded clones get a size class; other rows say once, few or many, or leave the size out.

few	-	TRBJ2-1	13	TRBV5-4	CASSSQGGNEQFF	TGTGCCAGCAGCTCCCAGGGCGGAAATGAGCAGTTCTTC
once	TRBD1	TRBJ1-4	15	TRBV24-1	CATSDSGQDEEKLFF	TGTGCCACCAGTGATTCTGGACAGGACGAGGAAAAACTGTTTTTT
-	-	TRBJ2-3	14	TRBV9	CASSVETSTDTQYF	TGTGCCAGCAGCGTAGAGACTAGCACAGATACGCAGTATTTT
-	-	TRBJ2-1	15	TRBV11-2	CASSLNGAANNEQFF	TGTGCCAGCAGCTTAAACGGAGCCGCCAACAATGAGCAGTTCTTC
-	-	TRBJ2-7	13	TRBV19	CASSTGQNYEQYF	TGTGCCAGTAGTACAGGACAGAACTACGAGCAGTACTTC
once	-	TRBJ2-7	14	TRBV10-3	CAISDTRGSDEQYF	TGTGCCATCAGCGACACCAGGGGTTCGGACGAGCAGTACTTC
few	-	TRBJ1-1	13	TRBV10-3	CAIQGGGSTEAFF	TGTGCCATTCAGGGAGGTGGAAGCACTGAAGCTTTCTTT
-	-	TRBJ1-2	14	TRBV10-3	CAISDGGANYGYTF	TGTGCCATCAGTGACGGGGGGGCTAACTATGGCTACACCTTC
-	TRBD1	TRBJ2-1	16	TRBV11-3	CASSLSGTGIRGEQFF	TGTGCCAGCAGCTTATCAGGGACAGGGATACGGGGTGAGCAGTTCTTC
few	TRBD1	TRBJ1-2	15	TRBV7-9	CASSSLQGAGYGYTF	TGTGCCAGCAGCTCACTACAGGGGGCGGGCTATGGCTACACCTTC
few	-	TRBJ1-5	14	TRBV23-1	CASPMMTVDQPQHF	TGCGCCAGCCCCATGATGACAGTAGATCAGCCCCAGCATTTT
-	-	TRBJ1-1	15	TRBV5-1	CASSPPTGSNTEAFF	TGCGCCAGCAGCCCCCCAACAGGGTCAAACACTGAAGCTTTCTTT
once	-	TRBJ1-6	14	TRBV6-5	CASSATGDNSPLHF	TGTGCCAGCAGCGCGACGGGGGATAATTCACCCCTCCACTTT
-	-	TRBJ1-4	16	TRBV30	CAWSVKPRTAAEKLFF	TGTGCCTGGAGTGTAAAACCCAGGACAGCGGCTGAAAAACTGTTTTTT
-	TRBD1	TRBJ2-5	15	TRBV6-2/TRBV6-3	CASSYVDRSQETQYF	TGTGCCAGCAGTTACGTGGACAGGAGTCAAGAGACCCAGTACTTC
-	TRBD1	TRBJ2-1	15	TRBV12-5	CASGYRTGISNEQFF	TGTGCTAGTGGTTATCGGACAGGGATAAGCAATGAGCAGTTCTTC
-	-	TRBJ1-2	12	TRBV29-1	CSVDRSNYGYTF	TGCAGCGTTGATCGTTCTAACTATGGCTACACCTTC
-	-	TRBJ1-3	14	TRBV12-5	CASGFAGTGNTIYF	TGTGCTAGTGGTTTTGCAGGAACTGGAAACACCATATATTTT
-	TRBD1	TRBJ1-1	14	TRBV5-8	CASSLARGRSEAFF	TGTGCCAGCAGCTTGGCCAGGGGGCGATCTGAAGCTTTCTTT
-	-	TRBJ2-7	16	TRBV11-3	CASSVANFQGSYEQYF	TGTGCCAGCAGCGTAGCAAATTTTCAGGGTTCCTACGAGCAGTACTTC
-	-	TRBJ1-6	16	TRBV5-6	CASSLGQAGGNSPLHF	TGTGCCAGCAGCTTGGGGCAGGCTGGAGGTAATTCACCCCTCCACTTT
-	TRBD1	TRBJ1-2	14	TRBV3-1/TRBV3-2	CASSQDKGTGGYTF	TGTGCCAGCAGCCAAGATAAAGGGACAGGCGGCTACACCTTC
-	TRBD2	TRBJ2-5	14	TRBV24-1	CATTGLAGVETQYF	TGTGCCACCACCGGACTAGCGGGAGTTGAGACCCAGTACTTC
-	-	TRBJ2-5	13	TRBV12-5	CASATATGETQYF	TGTGCTAGTGCGACGGCCACCGGGGAGACCCAGTACTTC
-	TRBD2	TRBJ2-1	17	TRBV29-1	CSATPGGASVSYNEQFF	TGCAGCGCCACCCCGGGGGGTGCTAGCGTCTCCTACAATGAGCAGTTCTTC
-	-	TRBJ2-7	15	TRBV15	CATSRDIGGREEQYF	TGTGCCACCAGCAGAGATATCGGGGGAAGGGAAGAGCAGTACTTC
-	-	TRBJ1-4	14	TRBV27	CASSSVGSGEKLFF	TGTGCCAGCAGTTCCGTTGGGTCAGGAGAAAAACTGTTTTTT